This paragraph reports one T cell receptor (beta chain). The assay was immunoSEQ multiplex PCR, and TCRdb's table has in-frame clones only and misses some. The table has roughly 400,000 clones, approximately 88% seen once; the top ten hold approximately 2%. The data derive from a study of blood T cell repertoires in COVID-19. Study details: Donors in the United States, Italy and Spain gave samples during acute or convalescent COVID-19. The cDNA or gDNA used as material had been derived from T cells, B-cell-depleted T cells, or PBMCs.

The CDR3 runs 14 residues. Looked up from germline, CDR1 is SEHNR and CDR2 is FQNEAQ (reference sequence). The V end was cut by 3 bases, the J end by 2 bases, with 9 bases between. The study recruited people aged about 18 to 90 years across about 25 US areas. V gene TRBV7-9 combines with J gene TRBJ2-3; tentatively, D is TRBD2 (6 bases). The clonotype was recovered from a woman aged 40 to 50 with acute COVID-19. Sequenced sample: PBMCs or T cells enriched from blood (not recorded which). The CDR3 sequence: CASSLGGDTDTQYF. CDR3 nucleotide sequence: TGTGCCAGCAGCTTGGGCGGGGACACAGATACGCAGTATTTT.